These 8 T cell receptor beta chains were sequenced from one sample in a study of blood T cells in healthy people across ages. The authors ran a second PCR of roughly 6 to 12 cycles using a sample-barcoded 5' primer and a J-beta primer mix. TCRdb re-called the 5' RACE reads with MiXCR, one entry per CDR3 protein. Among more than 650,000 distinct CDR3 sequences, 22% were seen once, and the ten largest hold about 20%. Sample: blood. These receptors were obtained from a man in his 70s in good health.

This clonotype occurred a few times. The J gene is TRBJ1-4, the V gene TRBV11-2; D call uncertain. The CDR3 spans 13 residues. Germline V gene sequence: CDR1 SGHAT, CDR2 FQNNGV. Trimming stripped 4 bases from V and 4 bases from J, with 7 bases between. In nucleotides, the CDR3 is TGTGCCAGCAGCTGGACGAATAATGAAAAACTGTTTTTT. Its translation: CASSWTNNEKLFF.

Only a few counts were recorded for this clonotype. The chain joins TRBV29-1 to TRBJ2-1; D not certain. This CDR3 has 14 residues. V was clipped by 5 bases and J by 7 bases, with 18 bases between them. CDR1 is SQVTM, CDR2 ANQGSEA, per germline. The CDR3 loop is CSVFSIIKSNEQFF. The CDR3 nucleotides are TGCAGCGTTTTTTCTATTATAAAGTCGAATGAGCAGTTCTTC.

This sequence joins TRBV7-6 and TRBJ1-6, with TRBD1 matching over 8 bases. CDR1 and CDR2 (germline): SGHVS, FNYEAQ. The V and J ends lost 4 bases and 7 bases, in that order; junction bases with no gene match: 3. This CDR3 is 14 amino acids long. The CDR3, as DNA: TGTGCCAGCAGCTCACAGGGGGTAAATTCACCCCTCCACTTT. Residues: CASSSQGVNSPLHF. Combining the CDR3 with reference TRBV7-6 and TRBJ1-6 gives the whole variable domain GAGVSQSPRYKVTKRGQDVALRCDPISGHVSLYWYRQALGQGPEFLTYFNYEAQQDKSGLPNDRFSAERPEGSISTLTIQRTEQRDSAMYRCASSSQGVNSPLHFGNGTRLTVT.

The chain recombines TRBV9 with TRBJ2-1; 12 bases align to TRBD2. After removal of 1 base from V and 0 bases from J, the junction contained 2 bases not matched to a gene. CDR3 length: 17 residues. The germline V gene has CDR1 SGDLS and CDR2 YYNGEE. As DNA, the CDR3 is TGTGCCAGCAGCGTAAAGACTAGCGGGAGCTCCTACAATGAGCAGTTCTTC. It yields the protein CASSVKTSGSSYNEQFF. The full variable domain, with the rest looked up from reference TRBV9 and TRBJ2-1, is DSGVTQTPKHLITATGQRVTLRCSPRSGDLSVYWYQQSLDQGLQFLIQYYNGEERAKGNILERFSAQQFPDLHSELNLSSLELGDSALYFCASSVKTSGSSYNEQFFGPGTRLTVL.

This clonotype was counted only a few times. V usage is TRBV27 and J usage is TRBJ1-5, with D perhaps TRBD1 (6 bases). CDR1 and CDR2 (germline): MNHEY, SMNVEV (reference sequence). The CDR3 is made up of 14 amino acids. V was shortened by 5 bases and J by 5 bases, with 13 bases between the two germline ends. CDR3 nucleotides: TGTGCCAGCAGTCCCCACAGGGTAGATCAGCCCCAGCATTTT. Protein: CASSPHRVDQPQHF.

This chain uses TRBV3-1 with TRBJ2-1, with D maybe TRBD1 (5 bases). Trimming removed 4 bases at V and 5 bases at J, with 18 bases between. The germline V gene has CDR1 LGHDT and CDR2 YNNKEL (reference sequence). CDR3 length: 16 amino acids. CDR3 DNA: TGTGCCAGCAGCCCCCAGGGCCGACTGAACCACAATGAGCAGTTCTTC. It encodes CASSPQGRLNHNEQFF.

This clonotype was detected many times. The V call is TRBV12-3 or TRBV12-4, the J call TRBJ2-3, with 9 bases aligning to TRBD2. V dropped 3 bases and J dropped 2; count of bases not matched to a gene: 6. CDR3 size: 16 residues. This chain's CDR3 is CASSFPAGGHTDTQYF. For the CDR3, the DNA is TGTGCCAGCAGTTTTCCAGCGGGGGGCCACACAGATACGCAGTATTTT.

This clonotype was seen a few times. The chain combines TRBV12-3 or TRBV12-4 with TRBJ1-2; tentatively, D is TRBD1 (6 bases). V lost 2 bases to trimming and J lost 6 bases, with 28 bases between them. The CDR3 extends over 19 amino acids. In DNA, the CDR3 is TGTGCCAGCAGTTTATCCAGAAGAGTTTCGACAGGACGTTGGGATGGCTACACCTTC. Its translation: CASSLSRRVSTGRWDGYTF.